These T cell receptor beta chains were read from a single sample in a study of tumor-infiltrating lymphocytes in primary liver carcinoma. TCRdb fed the multiplex PCR reads into MiXCR, producing one record per CDR3 protein. The sample has approximately 110,000 distinct CDR3 sequences; 64% are singletons. The sequenced material came from liver tumor tissue from sampling region 3. The receptors derive from a woman aged 55-69 years with primary liver carcinoma and hepatitis B virus infection. Each CDR3 is given with its conserved first and last residue. Each record gives: clone size, V gene, D gene, J gene, CDR3 protein, CDR3 DNA. A D gene is named only where the DNA matches it firmly. Size is omitted from some rows. Given values are once, few, many or a class for expanded clones.

abundance: NA
v_gene: TRBV11-3
d_gene: NA
j_gene: TRBJ1-4
CDR3aa: CASGSPDSNERLFF
CDR3nt: TGTGCCAGCGGCTCACCGGACAGTAATGAAAGACTGTTTTTT

abundance: many
v_gene: TRBV6-1
d_gene: NA
j_gene: TRBJ1-2
CDR3aa: CASSEADSGSYGYTF
CDR3nt: TGTGCCAGCAGTGAAGCGGACTCAGGGTCCTATGGCTACACCTTC

abundance: few
v_gene: TRBV28
d_gene: NA
j_gene: TRBJ2-1
CDR3aa: CASSVVSGGVNNEQFF
CDR3nt: TGTGCCAGCAGTGTGGTCTCTGGGGGAGTCAACAATGAGCAGTTCTTC

abundance: NA
v_gene: TRBV11-2
d_gene: NA
j_gene: TRBJ1-1
CDR3aa: CASSLGPEVSTEAFF
CDR3nt: TGTGCCAGCAGCTTAGGGCCGGAGGTGAGCACTGAAGCATTCTTT

abundance: NA
v_gene: TRBV10-3
d_gene: TRBD1
j_gene: TRBJ2-3
CDR3aa: CAISESPTGEDTQYF
CDR3nt: TGTGCCATCAGTGAGTCGCCGACAGGGGAGGATACGCAGTATTTT

abundance: NA
v_gene: TRBV28
d_gene: TRBD1
j_gene: TRBJ1-5
CDR3aa: CASTIPGQALRNQPRHF
CDR3nt: TGTGCCAGCACCATTCCGGGACAGGCCCTGAGGAATCAGCCCAGGCATTTT

abundance: NA
v_gene: TRBV11-1
d_gene: TRBD2
j_gene: TRBJ2-3
CDR3aa: CASSLALAGGHGTDTQYF
CDR3nt: TGTGCCAGCAGCTTAGCGTTAGCGGGGGGACATGGCACAGATACGCAGTATTTC

abundance: NA
v_gene: TRBV28
d_gene: NA
j_gene: TRBJ2-6
CDR3aa: CAGNTGRFSGANVLTF
CDR3nt: TGTGCCGGCAATACGGGACGGTTCTCTGGGGCCAACGTCCTGACTTTC

abundance: once
v_gene: TRBV7-2
d_gene: NA
j_gene: TRBJ2-1
CDR3aa: CASSHGPGYYEQFF
CDR3nt: TGTGCCAGTAGCCACGGACCCGGTTACTACGAGCAGTTCTTC

abundance: NA
v_gene: TRBV11-2
d_gene: NA
j_gene: TRBJ1-6
CDR3aa: CASSIDQGSRTPLHF
CDR3nt: TGTGCCAGCAGCATAGATCAGGGGAGTCGCACACCCCTCCACTTT

abundance: few
v_gene: TRBV12-3/TRBV12-4
d_gene: TRBD2
j_gene: TRBJ2-1
CDR3aa: CASSLETSGVYNKQFF
CDR3nt: TGTGCCAGCAGTTTAGAGACTAGCGGGGTCTACAATAAGCAGTTCTTC

abundance: NA
v_gene: TRBV4-1
d_gene: NA
j_gene: TRBJ2-1
CDR3aa: CASRQSPVNEQFF
CDR3nt: TGCGCCAGCCGCCAATCACCCGTTAATGAGCAGTTCTTC

abundance: NA
v_gene: TRBV11-2
d_gene: TRBD2
j_gene: TRBJ2-4
CDR3aa: CASSFPGTSGTKIIQYF
CDR3nt: TGTGCCAGTAGCTTTCCCGGGACTAGCGGGACCAAAATCATTCAGTACTTC

abundance: NA
v_gene: TRBV4-1
d_gene: NA
j_gene: TRBJ1-5
CDR3aa: CASGATDRSLNQPRHF
CDR3nt: TGCGCCAGCGGCGCGACTGACAGGTCCCTCAATCAGCCCCGGCATTTT

abundance: NA
v_gene: TRBV28
d_gene: NA
j_gene: TRBJ1-1
CDR3aa: CASNETGLVNTEAFF
CDR3nt: TGTGCCAGCAATGAAACAGGGCTGGTGAACACTGAGGCTTTCTTT

abundance: once
v_gene: TRBV11-2
d_gene: NA
j_gene: TRBJ2-2
CDR3aa: CASSLERGSGGLLF
CDR3nt: TGTGCCAGCAGCTTAGAAAGGGGGTCCGGGGGGCTGTTATTT

abundance: NA
v_gene: TRBV11-2
d_gene: TRBD2
j_gene: TRBJ2-1
CDR3aa: CASSLTLAAHNEQFF
CDR3nt: TGTGCCAGCAGCTTAACCCTAGCGGCTCACAATGAGCAGTTCTTC

abundance: NA
v_gene: TRBV12-3/TRBV12-4
d_gene: TRBD2
j_gene: TRBJ2-1
CDR3aa: CASSLWRNSGDPYNERFF
CDR3nt: TGTGCCAGCAGTTTATGGAGGAATAGCGGGGACCCCTACAATGAGCGGTTCTTC

abundance: many
v_gene: TRBV5-4
d_gene: NA
j_gene: TRBJ1-2
CDR3aa: CASSLGGTDNYGYTF
CDR3nt: TGTGCCAGCAGCTTGGGCGGGACCGACAACTATGGCTACACCTTC

abundance: NA
v_gene: TRBV28
d_gene: NA
j_gene: TRBJ2-1
CDR3aa: CASTLPGHPYNEQFF
CDR3nt: TGTGCCAGCACCCTACCAGGGCACCCCTACAATGAGCAGTTCTTC

abundance: many
v_gene: TRBV7-8
d_gene: NA
j_gene: TRBJ2-1
CDR3aa: CASSFGGGPYNEQFF
CDR3nt: TGTGCCAGCAGCTTTGGGGGAGGACCTTACAATGAGCAGTTCTTC

abundance: NA
v_gene: TRBV6-1
d_gene: TRBD1
j_gene: TRBJ1-6
CDR3aa: CASMRDRNNSPLHF
CDR3nt: TGTGCCAGCATGAGGGACAGGAATAATTCACCCCTCCACTTT

abundance: NA
v_gene: TRBV11-2
d_gene: NA
j_gene: TRBJ2-7
CDR3aa: CASSLGTQDRRAAYEEYF
CDR3nt: TGTGCCAGCAGCTTAGGTACCCAGGACAGACGAGCGGCCTACGAGGAGTACTTC

abundance: NA
v_gene: TRBV20-1
d_gene: NA
j_gene: TRBJ2-7
CDR3aa: CSASGTWPYEQYF
CDR3nt: TGCAGTGCCTCCGGGACTTGGCCCTACGAGCAGTACTTC

abundance: NA
v_gene: TRBV11-3
d_gene: NA
j_gene: TRBJ2-5
CDR3aa: CDSSLVGQETKYF
CDR3nt: TGTGACAGCAGCCTAGTCGGTCAAGAGACCAAGTACTTC

abundance: NA
v_gene: TRBV11-2
d_gene: NA
j_gene: TRBJ1-1
CDR3aa: CTNSSKQAEAFF
CDR3nt: TGTACCAACAGTTCTAAACAGGCTGAAGCTTTCTTT

abundance: NA
v_gene: TRBV5-1
d_gene: NA
j_gene: TRBJ2-5
CDR3aa: CASSPTVTQGTQYF
CDR3nt: TGCGCCAGCAGCCCTACGGTAACTCAAGGGACCCAGTACTTC

abundance: few
v_gene: TRBV5-1
d_gene: NA
j_gene: TRBJ2-2
CDR3aa: CASSPAPPNTGELFF
CDR3nt: TGCGCCAGCAGCCCCGCCCCCCCGAACACCGGGGAGCTGTTTTTT

abundance: NA
v_gene: TRBV11-2
d_gene: NA
j_gene: TRBJ2-7
CDR3aa: CASIWTGRPYEQYF
CDR3nt: TGTGCCAGCATCTGGACGGGACGGCCATACGAGCAGTACTTC

abundance: NA
v_gene: TRBV6-6
d_gene: NA
j_gene: TRBJ1-1
CDR3aa: CASSYRRGDTEAFF
CDR3nt: TGTGCCAGCAGCTATAGGAGGGGGGACACTGAAGCTTTCTTT

abundance: NA
v_gene: TRBV12-3/TRBV12-4
d_gene: TRBD1
j_gene: TRBJ1-6
CDR3aa: CASSRRQGGSSPLHF
CDR3nt: TGTGCCAGCAGTCGTCGACAGGGGGGAAGTTCACCCCTCCACTTC

abundance: NA
v_gene: TRBV6-2/TRBV6-3
d_gene: TRBD2
j_gene: TRBJ2-7
CDR3aa: CAGSFALAGNSYEQYF
CDR3nt: TGTGCCGGCAGCTTCGCCCTAGCGGGGAATTCATACGAGCAGTACTTC

abundance: few
v_gene: TRBV28
d_gene: TRBD1
j_gene: TRBJ1-1
CDR3aa: CASGQQGARFTEAFF
CDR3nt: TGTGCCAGCGGACAACAGGGGGCTAGGTTCACTGAAGCTTTCTTT

abundance: once
v_gene: TRBV7-8
d_gene: NA
j_gene: TRBJ1-2
CDR3aa: CASSLGGDYYGYTF
CDR3nt: TGTGCCAGCAGCCTTGGGGGAGACTACTATGGCTACACGTTC

abundance: NA
v_gene: TRBV11-2
d_gene: NA
j_gene: TRBJ2-5
CDR3aa: CVSQRRGAAEIQYF
CDR3nt: TGTGTCAGCCAGAGGAGGGGGGCAGCGGAGATCCAGTACTTC

abundance: medium-sized
v_gene: TRBV11-2
d_gene: NA
j_gene: TRBJ2-7
CDR3aa: CASSLGGDGAYEQYF
CDR3nt: TGTGCCAGCAGCTTAGGTGGGGACGGGGCCTACGAGCAGTACTTC

abundance: NA
v_gene: TRBV11-3
d_gene: NA
j_gene: TRBJ1-2
CDR3aa: CASSLTTVLGGHTF
CDR3nt: TGTGCCAGCAGCTTAACGACGGTTCTTGGTGGCCACACCTTC

abundance: NA
v_gene: TRBV29-1
d_gene: TRBD1
j_gene: TRBJ2-7
CDR3aa: CSLRRTGAPRYEQYF
CDR3nt: TGCAGCCTCCGCCGGACAGGGGCTCCTCGCTACGAGCAGTACTTC

abundance: many
v_gene: TRBV10-3
d_gene: NA
j_gene: TRBJ2-1
CDR3aa: CAITFSGDVNEQFF
CDR3nt: TGTGCCATCACCTTTTCAGGGGATGTGAATGAGCAGTTCTTC

abundance: NA
v_gene: TRBV7-9
d_gene: TRBD2
j_gene: TRBJ2-5
CDR3aa: CASSLGRARETQYF
CDR3nt: TGTGCCAGCAGCCTTGGGAGGGCTCGGGAGACCCAGTACTTC

abundance: few
v_gene: TRBV5-1
d_gene: NA
j_gene: TRBJ2-7
CDR3aa: CASSLQPPERRYEQYF
CDR3nt: TGCGCCAGCAGCCTACAGCCCCCCGAGAGGAGGTACGAGCAGTACTTC

abundance: NA
v_gene: TRBV29-1
d_gene: NA
j_gene: TRBJ1-5
CDR3aa: CSFVTSSQPQHF
CDR3nt: TGCAGCTTTGTGACCTCTTCTCAGCCCCAGCATTTT

abundance: many
v_gene: TRBV30
d_gene: TRBD2
j_gene: TRBJ2-1
CDR3aa: CAWSVGLATNEQFF
CDR3nt: TGTGCCTGGAGTGTGGGACTAGCGACTAATGAGCAGTTCTTC

abundance: NA
v_gene: TRBV6-1
d_gene: TRBD2
j_gene: TRBJ2-1
CDR3aa: CASSVWWASGSNEQFF
CDR3nt: TGTGCCAGCAGTGTATGGTGGGCTAGCGGGAGCAACGAGCAGTTCTTC

abundance: NA
v_gene: TRBV2
d_gene: NA
j_gene: TRBJ2-7
CDR3aa: CASNAYDRRYEQYF
CDR3nt: TGTGCCAGCAACGCTTACGACAGACGCTACGAGCAGTACTTC

abundance: NA
v_gene: TRBV29-1
d_gene: NA
j_gene: TRBJ2-1
CDR3aa: CSVVVGRLPSEQFF
CDR3nt: TGCAGCGTTGTTGTTGGTAGACTACCGAGTGAGCAGTTCTTC

abundance: many
v_gene: TRBV7-9
d_gene: NA
j_gene: TRBJ1-6
CDR3aa: CASSLLQEYYNSPLHF
CDR3nt: TGTGCCAGCAGCTTGTTACAGGAATACTATAATTCACCCCTCCACTTT

abundance: many
v_gene: TRBV28
d_gene: TRBD1
j_gene: TRBJ2-5
CDR3aa: CASSSMDRGQYF
CDR3nt: TGTGCCAGCAGTTCGATGGACAGGGGGCAGTACTTC

abundance: many
v_gene: TRBV11-2
d_gene: TRBD2
j_gene: TRBJ2-2
CDR3aa: CASSLWVGTSGGPGELFF
CDR3nt: TGTGCCAGCAGCTTATGGGTGGGGACTAGCGGGGGCCCCGGGGAGCTGTTTTTT

abundance: NA
v_gene: TRBV7-8
d_gene: NA
j_gene: TRBJ1-2
CDR3aa: CASSLTGSGEYCYTF
CDR3nt: TGTGCCAGCAGCTTAACCGGGTCCGGGGAATATTGCTACACCTTC